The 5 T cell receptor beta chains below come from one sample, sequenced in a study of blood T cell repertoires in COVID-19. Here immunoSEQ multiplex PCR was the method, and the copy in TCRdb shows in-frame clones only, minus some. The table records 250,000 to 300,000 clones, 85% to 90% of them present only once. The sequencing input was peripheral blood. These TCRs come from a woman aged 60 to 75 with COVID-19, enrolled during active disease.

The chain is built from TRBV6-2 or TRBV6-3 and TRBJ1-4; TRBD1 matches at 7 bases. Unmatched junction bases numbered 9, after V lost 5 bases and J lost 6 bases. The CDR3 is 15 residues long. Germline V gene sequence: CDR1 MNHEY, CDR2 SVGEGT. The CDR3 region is CASSRTQGIDEKLFF. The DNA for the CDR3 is TGTGCCAGCAGTCGCACACAGGGGATCGATGAAAAACTGTTTTTT.

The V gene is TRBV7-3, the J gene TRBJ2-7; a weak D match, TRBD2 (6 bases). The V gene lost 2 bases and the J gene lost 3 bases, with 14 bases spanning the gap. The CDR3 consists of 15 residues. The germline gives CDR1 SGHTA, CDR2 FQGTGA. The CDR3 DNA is TGTGCCAGCAGCTTATCTCTGGGGACTCACTACGAGCAGTACTTC. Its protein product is CASSLSLGTHYEQYF.

The CDR3 DNA reads as TGTGCCAGCAGTCGGGTCACAAACACTGAAGCTTTCTTT. Its translation is CASSRVTNTEAFF. The chain links TRBV12-3 or TRBV12-4 to TRBJ1-1; no definite D call. Deletions cut 5 bases from V and 2 bases from J, with 9 bases between. This CDR3 spans 13 amino acids.

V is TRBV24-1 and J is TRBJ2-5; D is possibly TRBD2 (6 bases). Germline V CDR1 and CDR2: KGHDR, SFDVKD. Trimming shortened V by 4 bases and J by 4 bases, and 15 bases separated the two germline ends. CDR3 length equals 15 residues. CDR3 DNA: TGTGCCACCAGTGAGTCAGGAGGGGTGGGAGAGACCCAGTACTTC. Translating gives CATSESGGVGETQYF.

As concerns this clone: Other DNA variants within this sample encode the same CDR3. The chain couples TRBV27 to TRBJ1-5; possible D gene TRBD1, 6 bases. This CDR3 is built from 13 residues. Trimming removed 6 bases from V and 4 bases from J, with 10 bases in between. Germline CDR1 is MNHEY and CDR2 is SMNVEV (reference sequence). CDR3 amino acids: CASSWGRNQPQHF. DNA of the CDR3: TGTGCCAGCAGCTGGGGGCGAAATCAGCCCCAGCATTTT.